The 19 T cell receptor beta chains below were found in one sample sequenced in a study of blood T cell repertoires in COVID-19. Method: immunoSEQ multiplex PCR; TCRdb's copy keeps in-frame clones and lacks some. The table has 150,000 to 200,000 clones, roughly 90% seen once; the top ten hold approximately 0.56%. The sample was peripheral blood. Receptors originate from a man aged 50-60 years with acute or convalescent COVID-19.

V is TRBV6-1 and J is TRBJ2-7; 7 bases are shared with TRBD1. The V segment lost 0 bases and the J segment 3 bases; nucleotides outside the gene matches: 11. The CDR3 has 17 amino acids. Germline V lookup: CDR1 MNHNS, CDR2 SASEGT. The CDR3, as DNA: TGTGCCAGCAGTGAAGCGCTTCCGGGGACAGTACGCTACGAGCAGTACTTC. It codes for CASSEALPGTVRYEQYF.

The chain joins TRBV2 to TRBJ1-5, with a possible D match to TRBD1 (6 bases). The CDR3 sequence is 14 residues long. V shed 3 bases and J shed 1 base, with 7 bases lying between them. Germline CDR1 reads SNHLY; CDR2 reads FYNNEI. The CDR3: CASSDQGSNQPQHF. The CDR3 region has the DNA TGTGCCAGCAGTGATCAGGGGAGCAATCAGCCCCAGCATTTT.

The DNA of the CDR3 is TGCAGCGTTGAAGATACCAGGAATCATGGCTACACCTTC. Its protein product is CSVEDTRNHGYTF. This chain uses TRBV29-1 with TRBJ1-2; D remains ambiguous. This CDR3 has 13 residues. The V end lost 0 bases, the J end lost 6 bases, and 11 bases lay between the germline ends. CDR1 is SQVTM, CDR2 ANQGSEA, per germline.

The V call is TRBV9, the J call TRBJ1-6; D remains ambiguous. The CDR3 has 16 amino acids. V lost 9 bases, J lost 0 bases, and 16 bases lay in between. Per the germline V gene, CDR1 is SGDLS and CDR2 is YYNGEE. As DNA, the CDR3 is TGTGCCACCCGACGGAACAGCACCTCCTATAATTCACCCCTCCACTTT. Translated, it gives CATRRNSTSYNSPLHF.

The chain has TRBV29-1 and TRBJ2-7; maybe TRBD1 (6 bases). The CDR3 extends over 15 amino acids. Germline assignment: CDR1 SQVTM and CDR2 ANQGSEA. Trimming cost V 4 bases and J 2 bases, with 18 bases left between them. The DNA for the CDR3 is TGCAGCGTTGGATATTTGGGGGCCCAGACCTACGAGCAGTACTTC. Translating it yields CSVGYLGAQTYEQYF.

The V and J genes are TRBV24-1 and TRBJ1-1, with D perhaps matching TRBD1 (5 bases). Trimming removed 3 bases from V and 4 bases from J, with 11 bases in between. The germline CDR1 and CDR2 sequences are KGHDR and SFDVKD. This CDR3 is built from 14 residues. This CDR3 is CATSDNDGGTEAFF. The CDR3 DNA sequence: TGTGCCACCAGTGATAACGACGGGGGCACTGAAGCTTTCTTT.

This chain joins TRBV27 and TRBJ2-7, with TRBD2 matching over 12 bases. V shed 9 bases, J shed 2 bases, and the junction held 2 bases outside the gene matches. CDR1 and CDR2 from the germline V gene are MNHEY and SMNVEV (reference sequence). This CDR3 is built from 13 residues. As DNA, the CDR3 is TGTGCCAGTAGACTAGCGGGAGCCTACGAGCAGTACTTC. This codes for CASRLAGAYEQYF.

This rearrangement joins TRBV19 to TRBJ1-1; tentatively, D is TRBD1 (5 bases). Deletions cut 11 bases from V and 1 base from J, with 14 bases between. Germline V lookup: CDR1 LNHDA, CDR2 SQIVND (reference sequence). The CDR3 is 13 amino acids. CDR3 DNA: TGTGCCGCAGGGCCATCGTCGAACACTGAAGCTTTCTTT. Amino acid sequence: CAAGPSSNTEAFF.

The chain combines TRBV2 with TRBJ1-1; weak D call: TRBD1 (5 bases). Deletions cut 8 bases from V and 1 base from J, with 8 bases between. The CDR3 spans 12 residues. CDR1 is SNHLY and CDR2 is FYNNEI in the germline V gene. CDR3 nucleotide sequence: TGTGCCAGCGGCCAGGGGAACACTGAAGCTTTCTTT. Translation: CASGQGNTEAFF.

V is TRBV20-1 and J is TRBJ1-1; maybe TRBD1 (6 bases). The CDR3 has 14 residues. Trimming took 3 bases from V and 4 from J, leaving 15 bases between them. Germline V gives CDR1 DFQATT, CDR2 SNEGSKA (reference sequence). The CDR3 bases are TGCAGTGCTAGTAACAACAGGGAGAGCACTGAAGCTTTCTTT. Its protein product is CSASNNRESTEAFF.

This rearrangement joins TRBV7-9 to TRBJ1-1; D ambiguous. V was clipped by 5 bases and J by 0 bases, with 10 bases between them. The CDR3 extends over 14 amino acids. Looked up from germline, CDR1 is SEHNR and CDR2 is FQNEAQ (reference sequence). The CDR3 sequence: CASSERGMNTEAFF. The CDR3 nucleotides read TGTGCCAGCAGCGAGCGGGGAATGAACACTGAAGCTTTCTTT.

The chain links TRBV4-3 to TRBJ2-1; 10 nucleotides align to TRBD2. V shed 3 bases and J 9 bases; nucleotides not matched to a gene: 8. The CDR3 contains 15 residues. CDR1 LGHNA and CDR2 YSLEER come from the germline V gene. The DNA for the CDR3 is TGCGCCAGCAGCCAGTCTATTAGCGGGGGGACTGAGCAGTTCTTC. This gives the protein CASSQSISGGTEQFF.

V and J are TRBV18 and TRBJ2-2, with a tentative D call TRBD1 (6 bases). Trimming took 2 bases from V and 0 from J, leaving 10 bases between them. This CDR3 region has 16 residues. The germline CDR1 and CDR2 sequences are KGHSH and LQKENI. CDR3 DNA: TGTGCCAGCTCACCAAGGACAGCAACGAACACCGGGGAGCTGTTTTTT. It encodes CASSPRTATNTGELFF.

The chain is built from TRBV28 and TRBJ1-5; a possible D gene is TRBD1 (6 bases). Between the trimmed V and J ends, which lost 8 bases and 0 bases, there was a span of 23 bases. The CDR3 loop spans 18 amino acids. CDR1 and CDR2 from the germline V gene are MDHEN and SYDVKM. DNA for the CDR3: TGTGCCAGCGCGATCCGGGACAACCGATTATATAGCAATCAGCCCCAGCATTTT. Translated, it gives CASAIRDNRLYSNQPQHF.

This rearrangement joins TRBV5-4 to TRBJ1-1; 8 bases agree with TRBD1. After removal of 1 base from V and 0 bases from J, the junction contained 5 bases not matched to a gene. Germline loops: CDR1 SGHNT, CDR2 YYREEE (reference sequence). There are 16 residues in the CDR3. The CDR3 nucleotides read TGTGCCAGCAGCTTGATGCAGGGGGCAATGAACACTGAAGCTTTCTTT. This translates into CASSLMQGAMNTEAFF.

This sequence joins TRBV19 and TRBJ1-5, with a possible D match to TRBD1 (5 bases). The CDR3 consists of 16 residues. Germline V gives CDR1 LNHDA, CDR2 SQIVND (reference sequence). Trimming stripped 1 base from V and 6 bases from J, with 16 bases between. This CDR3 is CASSIALGGYAQPQHF. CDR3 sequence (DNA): TGTGCCAGTAGTATAGCCCTGGGGGGGTACGCTCAGCCCCAGCATTTT.

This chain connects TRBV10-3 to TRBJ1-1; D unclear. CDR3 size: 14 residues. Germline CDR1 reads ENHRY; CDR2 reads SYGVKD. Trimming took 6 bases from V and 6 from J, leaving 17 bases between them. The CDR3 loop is CAIRALEGRAEAFF. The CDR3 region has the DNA TGTGCCATCAGGGCCCTAGAGGGAAGGGCTGAAGCTTTCTTT.

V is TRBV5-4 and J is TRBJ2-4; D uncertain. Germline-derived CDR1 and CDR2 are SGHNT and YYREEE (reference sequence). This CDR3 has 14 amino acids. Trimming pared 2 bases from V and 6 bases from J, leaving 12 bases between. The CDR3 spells CASSFWHDGNIQYF. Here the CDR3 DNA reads TGTGCCAGCAGCTTTTGGCATGATGGAAACATTCAGTACTTC.

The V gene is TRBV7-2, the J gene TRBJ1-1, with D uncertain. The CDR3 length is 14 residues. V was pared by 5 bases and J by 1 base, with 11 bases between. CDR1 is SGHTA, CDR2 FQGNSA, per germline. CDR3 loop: CASSPSIWNTEAFF. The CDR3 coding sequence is TGTGCCAGCAGCCCTAGTATATGGAACACTGAAGCTTTCTTT.